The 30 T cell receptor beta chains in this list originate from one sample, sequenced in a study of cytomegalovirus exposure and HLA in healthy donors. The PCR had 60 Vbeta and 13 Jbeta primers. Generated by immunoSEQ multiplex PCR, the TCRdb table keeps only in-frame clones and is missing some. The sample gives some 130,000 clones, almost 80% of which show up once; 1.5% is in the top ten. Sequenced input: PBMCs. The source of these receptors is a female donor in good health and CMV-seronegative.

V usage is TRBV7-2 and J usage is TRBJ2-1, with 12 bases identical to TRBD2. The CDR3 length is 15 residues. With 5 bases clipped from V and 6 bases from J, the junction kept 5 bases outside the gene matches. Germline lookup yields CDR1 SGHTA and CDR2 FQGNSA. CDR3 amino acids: CASSTTSGSVNEQFF. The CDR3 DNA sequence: TGTGCCAGCAGCACGACTAGCGGGAGTGTCAATGAGCAGTTCTTC.

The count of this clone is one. CDR3 in amino acids: CASSPPSGRALYF. CDR3 sequence (DNA): TGTGCCAGCAGCCCCCCTAGCGGGAGGGCCTTATACTTC. The gene calls are TRBV7-9 and TRBJ2-7, with 12 bases aligning to TRBD2. The length of the CDR3 is 13 residues. The junction had 9 bases not matched to a gene; V was cut back by 5 bases and J by 13 bases. Germline values: CDR1 SEHNR, CDR2 FQNEAQ (reference sequence).

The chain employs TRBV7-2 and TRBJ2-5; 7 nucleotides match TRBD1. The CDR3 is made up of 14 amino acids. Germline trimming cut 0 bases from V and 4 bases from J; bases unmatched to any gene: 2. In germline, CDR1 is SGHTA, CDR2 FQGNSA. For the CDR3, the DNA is TGTGCCAGCAGCTTAGCAGGGGGCGGAGAGACCCAGTACTTC. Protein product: CASSLAGGGETQYF.

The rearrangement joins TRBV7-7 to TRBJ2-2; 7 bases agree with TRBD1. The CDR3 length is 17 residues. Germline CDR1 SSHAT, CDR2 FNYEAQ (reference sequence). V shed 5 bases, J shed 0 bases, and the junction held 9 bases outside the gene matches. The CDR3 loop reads CASSTTRQGTNTGELFF. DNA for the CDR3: TGTGCCAGCAGCACAACAAGACAGGGAACGAACACCGGGGAGCTGTTTTTT.

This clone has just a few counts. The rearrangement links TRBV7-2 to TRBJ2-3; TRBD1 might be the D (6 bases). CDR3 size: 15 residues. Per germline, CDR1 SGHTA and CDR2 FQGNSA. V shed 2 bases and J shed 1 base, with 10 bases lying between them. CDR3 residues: CASSLRGSGTDTQYF. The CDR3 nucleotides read TGTGCCAGCAGCTTAAGGGGGAGTGGCACAGATACGCAGTATTTT.

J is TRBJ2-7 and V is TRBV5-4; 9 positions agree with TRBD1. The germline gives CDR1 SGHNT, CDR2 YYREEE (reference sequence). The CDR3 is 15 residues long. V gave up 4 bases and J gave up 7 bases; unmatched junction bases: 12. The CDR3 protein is CASSHPGTGSEEQYF. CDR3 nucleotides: TGTGCCAGCAGCCATCCCGGGACAGGGTCAGAAGAGCAGTACTTC.

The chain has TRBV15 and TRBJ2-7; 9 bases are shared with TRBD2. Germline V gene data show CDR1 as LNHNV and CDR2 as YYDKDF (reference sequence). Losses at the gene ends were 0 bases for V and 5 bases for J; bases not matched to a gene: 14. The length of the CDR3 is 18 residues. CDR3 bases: TGTGCCACCAGCAGAGATCCGGCTAGGGCGGGAGGGTACCACGAGCAGTACTTC. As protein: CATSRDPARAGGYHEQYF.

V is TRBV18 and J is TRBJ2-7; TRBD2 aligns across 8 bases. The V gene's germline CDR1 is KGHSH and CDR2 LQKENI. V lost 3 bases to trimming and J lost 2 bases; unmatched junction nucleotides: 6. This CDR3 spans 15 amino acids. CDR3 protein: CASSPGGAGAYEQYF. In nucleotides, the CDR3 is TGTGCCAGCTCACCCGGGGGGGCAGGGGCCTACGAGCAGTACTTC.

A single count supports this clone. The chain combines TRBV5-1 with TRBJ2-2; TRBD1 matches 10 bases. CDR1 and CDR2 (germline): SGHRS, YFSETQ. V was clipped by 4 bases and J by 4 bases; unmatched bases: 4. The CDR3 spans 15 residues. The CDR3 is CASSPRTGGTGELFF. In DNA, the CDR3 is TGCGCCAGCAGCCCCAGGACAGGGGGCACCGGGGAGCTGTTTTTT.

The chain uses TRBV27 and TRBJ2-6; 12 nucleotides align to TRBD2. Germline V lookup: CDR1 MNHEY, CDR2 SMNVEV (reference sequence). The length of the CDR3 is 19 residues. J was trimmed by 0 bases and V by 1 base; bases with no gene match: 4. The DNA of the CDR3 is TGTGCCAGCAGTTTATTGTCTAGCGGGAGGGCCTCTGGGGCCAACGTCCTGACTTTC. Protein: CASSLLSSGRASGANVLTF.

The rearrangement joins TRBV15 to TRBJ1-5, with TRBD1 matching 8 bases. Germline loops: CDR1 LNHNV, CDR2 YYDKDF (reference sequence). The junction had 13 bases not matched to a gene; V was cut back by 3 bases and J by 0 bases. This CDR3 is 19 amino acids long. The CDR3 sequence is CATSRDSAGGTLSNQPQHF. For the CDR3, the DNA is TGTGCCACCAGCAGGGATTCGGCAGGGGGCACACTTAGCAATCAGCCCCAGCATTTT.

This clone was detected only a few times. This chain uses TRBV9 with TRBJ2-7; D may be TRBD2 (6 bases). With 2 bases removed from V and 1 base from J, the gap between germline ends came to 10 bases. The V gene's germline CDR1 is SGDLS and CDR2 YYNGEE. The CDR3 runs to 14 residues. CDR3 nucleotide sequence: TGTGCCAGCAGCGTGGGACTTCCATCCTACGAGCAGTACTTC. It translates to CASSVGLPSYEQYF.

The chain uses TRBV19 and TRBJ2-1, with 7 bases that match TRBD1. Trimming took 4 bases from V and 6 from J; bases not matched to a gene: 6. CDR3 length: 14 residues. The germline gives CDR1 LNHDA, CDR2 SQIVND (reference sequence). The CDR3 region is CASSNVQGPNEQFF. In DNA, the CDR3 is TGTGCCAGTAGTAACGTACAGGGGCCCAATGAGCAGTTCTTC.

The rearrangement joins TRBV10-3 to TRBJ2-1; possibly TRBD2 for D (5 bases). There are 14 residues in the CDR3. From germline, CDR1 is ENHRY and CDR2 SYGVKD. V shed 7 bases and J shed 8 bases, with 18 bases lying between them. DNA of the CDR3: TGTGCCATCACCCAGAGACTACCGCACGATGAGCAGTTCTTC. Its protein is CAITQRLPHDEQFF.

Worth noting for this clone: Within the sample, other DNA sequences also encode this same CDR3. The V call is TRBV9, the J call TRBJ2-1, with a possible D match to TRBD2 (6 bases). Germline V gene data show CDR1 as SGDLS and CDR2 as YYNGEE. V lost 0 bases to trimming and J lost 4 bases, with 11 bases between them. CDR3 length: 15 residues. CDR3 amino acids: CASSVAGGPYNEQFF. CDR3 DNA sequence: TGTGCCAGCAGCGTAGCAGGAGGGCCTTACAATGAGCAGTTCTTC. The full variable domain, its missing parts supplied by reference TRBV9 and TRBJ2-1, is DSGVTQTPKHLITATGQRVTLRCSPRSGDLSVYWYQQSLDQGLQFLIQYYNGEERAKGNILERFSAQQFPDLHSELNLSSLELGDSALYFCASSVAGGPYNEQFFGPGTRLTVL.

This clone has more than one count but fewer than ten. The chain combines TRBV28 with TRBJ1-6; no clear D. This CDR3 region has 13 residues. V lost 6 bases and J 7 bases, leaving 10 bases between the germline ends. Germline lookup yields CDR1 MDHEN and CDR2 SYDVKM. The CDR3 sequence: CASRRFYNSPLHF. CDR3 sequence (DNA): TGTGCCAGCAGGAGGTTTTACAATTCACCCCTCCACTTT. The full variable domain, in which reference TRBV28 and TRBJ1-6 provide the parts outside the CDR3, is DVKVTQSSRYLVKRTGEKVFLECVQDMDHENMFWYRQDPGLGLRLIYFSYDVKMKEKGDIPEGYSVSREKKERFSLILESASTNQTSMYLCASRRFYNSPLHFGNGTRLTVT.

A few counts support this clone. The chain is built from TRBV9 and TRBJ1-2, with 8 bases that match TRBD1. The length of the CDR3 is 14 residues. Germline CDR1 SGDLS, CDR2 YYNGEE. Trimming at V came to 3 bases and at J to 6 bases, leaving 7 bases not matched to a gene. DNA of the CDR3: TGTGCCAGCAGCGATGTCCAGGGGGCGAATGGCTACACCTTC. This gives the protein CASSDVQGANGYTF.

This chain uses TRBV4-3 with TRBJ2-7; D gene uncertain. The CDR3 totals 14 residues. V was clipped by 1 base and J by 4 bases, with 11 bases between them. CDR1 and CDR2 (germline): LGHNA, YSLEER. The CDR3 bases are TGCGCCAGCAGCCAAGGGCTTTCCAGTTACGAGCAGTACTTC. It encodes CASSQGLSSYEQYF.

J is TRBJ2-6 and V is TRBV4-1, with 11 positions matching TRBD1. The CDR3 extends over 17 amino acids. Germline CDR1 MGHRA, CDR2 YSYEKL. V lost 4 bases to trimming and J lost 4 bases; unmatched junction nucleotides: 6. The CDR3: CASSPRDRGSGANVLTF. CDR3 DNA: TGCGCCAGCAGCCCCCGGGACAGGGGGTCAGGGGCCAACGTCCTGACTTTC.

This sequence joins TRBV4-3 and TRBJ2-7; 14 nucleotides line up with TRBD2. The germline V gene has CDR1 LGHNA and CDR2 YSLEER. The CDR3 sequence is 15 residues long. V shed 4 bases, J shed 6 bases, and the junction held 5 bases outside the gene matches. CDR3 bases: TGCGCCAGCAGCCCCGGGACTAGCGGGAGATCCGAGCAGTACTTC. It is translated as CASSPGTSGRSEQYF.

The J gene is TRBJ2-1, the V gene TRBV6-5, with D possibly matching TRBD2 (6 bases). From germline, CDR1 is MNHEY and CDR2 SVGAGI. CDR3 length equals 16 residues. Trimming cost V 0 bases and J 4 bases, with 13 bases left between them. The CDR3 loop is CASSYSFSGQYNEQFF. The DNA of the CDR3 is TGTGCCAGCAGTTACTCCTTCAGCGGGCAATACAATGAGCAGTTCTTC.

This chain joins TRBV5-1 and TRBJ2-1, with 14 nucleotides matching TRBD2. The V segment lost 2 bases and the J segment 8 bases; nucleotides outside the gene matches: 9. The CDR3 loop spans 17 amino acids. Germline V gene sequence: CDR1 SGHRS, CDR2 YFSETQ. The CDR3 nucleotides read TGCGCCAGCAGCTTCTACCGGACTAGCGGGAGGAGTTATGAGCAGTTCTTC. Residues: CASSFYRTSGRSYEQFF.

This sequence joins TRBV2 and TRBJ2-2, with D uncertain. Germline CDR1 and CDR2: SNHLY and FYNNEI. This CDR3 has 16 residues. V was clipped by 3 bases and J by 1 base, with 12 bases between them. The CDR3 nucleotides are TGTGCCAGCAGTGATCCTCGAACTCAGAACACCGGGGAGCTGTTTTTT. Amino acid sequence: CASSDPRTQNTGELFF.

The CDR3 loop reads CAGRQFNEKLFF. CDR3 nucleotides: TGTGCCGGTAGACAGTTTAATGAAAAACTGTTTTTT. The genes are TRBV2 and TRBJ1-4, with a weak D call TRBD1 (5 bases). In germline, CDR1 is SNHLY, CDR2 FYNNEI. The CDR3 contains 12 residues. V dropped 11 bases and J dropped 4 bases, with 11 bases sitting between them.

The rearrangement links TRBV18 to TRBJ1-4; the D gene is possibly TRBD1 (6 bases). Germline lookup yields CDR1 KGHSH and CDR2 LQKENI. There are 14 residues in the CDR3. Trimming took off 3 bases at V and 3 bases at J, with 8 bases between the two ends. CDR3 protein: CASSPTGPNEKLFF. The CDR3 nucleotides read TGTGCCAGCTCACCGACAGGACCTAATGAAAAACTGTTTTTT.

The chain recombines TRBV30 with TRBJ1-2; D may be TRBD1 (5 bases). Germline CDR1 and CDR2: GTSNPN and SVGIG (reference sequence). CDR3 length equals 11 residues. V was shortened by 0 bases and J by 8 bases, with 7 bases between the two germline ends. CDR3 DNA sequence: TGTGCCTGGAGTGTCTGGGGCGGCTACACCTTC. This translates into CAWSVWGGYTF.

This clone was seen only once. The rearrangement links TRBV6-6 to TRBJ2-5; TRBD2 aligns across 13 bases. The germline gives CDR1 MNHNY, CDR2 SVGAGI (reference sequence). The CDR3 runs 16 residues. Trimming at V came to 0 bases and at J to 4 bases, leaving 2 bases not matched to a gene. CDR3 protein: CASSYSTSGRRETQYF. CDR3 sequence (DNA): TGTGCCAGCAGTTACTCGACTAGCGGGAGGAGAGAGACCCAGTACTTC.

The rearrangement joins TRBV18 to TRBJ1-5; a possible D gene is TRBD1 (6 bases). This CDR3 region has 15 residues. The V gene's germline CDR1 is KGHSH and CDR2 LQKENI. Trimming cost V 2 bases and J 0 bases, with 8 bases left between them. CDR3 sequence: CASSPDRYSNQPQHF. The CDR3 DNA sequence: TGTGCCAGCTCACCAGACAGGTATAGCAATCAGCCCCAGCATTTT.

Here the CDR3 DNA reads TGTGCCTGGTCCGTGGGGGGTGGCGCAGATACGCAGTATTTT. Its translation: CAWSVGGGADTQYF. The chain links TRBV30 to TRBJ2-3; the D gene is possibly TRBD2 (6 bases). This CDR3 is 14 amino acids long. Between the trimmed V and J ends, which lost 5 bases and 4 bases, there was a span of 16 bases. Germline CDR1 is GTSNPN and CDR2 is SVGIG (reference sequence).

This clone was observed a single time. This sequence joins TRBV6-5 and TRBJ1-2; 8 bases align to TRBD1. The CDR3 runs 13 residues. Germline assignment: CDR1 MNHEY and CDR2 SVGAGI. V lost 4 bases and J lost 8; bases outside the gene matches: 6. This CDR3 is CASSLGQDLGYTF. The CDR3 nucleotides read TGTGCCAGCAGTTTGGGACAGGACCTAGGCTACACCTTC.